Listed below are T cell receptor beta chains from one sample, sequenced in a study of blood T cell repertoires in COVID-19. The data were produced by immunoSEQ multiplex PCR, yet TCRdb's version contains in-frame clones alone and is incomplete. The sample has approximately 210,000 clones, about nine tenths seen once; the top ten hold about 2.2%. The specimen sequenced was PBMCs or T cells enriched from blood (not recorded which). These receptors were collected from a young woman who had recovered from COVID-19. Each CDR3 is given with its conserved first and last residue. Each record gives: J gene, V gene, CDR3 protein.

j_gene: TRBJ2-2
v_gene: TRBV7-2
CDR3aa: CASSLEGQGVRGELFF

j_gene: TRBJ2-1
v_gene: TRBV29-1
CDR3aa: CSVAGAPSYNEQFF

j_gene: TRBJ2-2
v_gene: TRBV9
CDR3aa: CASSVGPGTNTGELFF

j_gene: TRBJ1-2
v_gene: TRBV7-9
CDR3aa: CASSLFDSPYGYTF

j_gene: TRBJ2-5
v_gene: TRBV15
CDR3aa: CATSRSGVSETQYF

j_gene: TRBJ2-7
v_gene: TRBV24-1
CDR3aa: CATSDGDRGREQYF

j_gene: TRBJ1-2
v_gene: TRBV7-3
CDR3aa: CASSSSPGGAGYTF

j_gene: TRBJ2-3
v_gene: TRBV2
CDR3aa: CASSEGQGALRDTQYF

j_gene: TRBJ1-1
v_gene: TRBV24-1
CDR3aa: CATSERGMNTEAFF

j_gene: TRBJ2-2
v_gene: TRBV6-1
CDR3aa: CASSELGRLLDTGELFF

j_gene: TRBJ2-3
v_gene: TRBV4-1
CDR3aa: CASSQDLTASDTQYF

j_gene: TRBJ1-2
v_gene: TRBV18
CDR3aa: CASSPDINGYTF

j_gene: TRBJ2-2
v_gene: TRBV4-2
CDR3aa: CASSQGTSDTGELFF

j_gene: TRBJ2-5
v_gene: TRBV24-1
CDR3aa: CATSDFLQGSETQYF

j_gene: TRBJ2-7
v_gene: TRBV5-5
CDR3aa: CASSLRFRGGLSYEQYF

j_gene: TRBJ2-1
v_gene: TRBV20-1
CDR3aa: CSASWAGGSSSYNEQFF

j_gene: TRBJ1-1
v_gene: TRBV5-1
CDR3aa: CASSLELGDTEAFF

j_gene: TRBJ2-7
v_gene: TRBV5-5
CDR3aa: CASSYGTAQYEQYF

j_gene: TRBJ1-1
v_gene: TRBV24-1
CDR3aa: CATRPGTGVSTEAFF

j_gene: TRBJ1-2
v_gene: TRBV24-1
CDR3aa: CATSDLYPRDRGYTF

j_gene: TRBJ1-6
v_gene: TRBV3-1/TRBV3-2
CDR3aa: CASSQEENLPLHF

j_gene: TRBJ1-3
v_gene: TRBV21-1
CDR3aa: CASSKDRGLGNTIYF

j_gene: TRBJ1-2
v_gene: TRBV5-6
CDR3aa: CASSLPGEGDYGYTF

j_gene: TRBJ1-5
v_gene: TRBV24-1
CDR3aa: CATSRGTGINQPQHF

j_gene: TRBJ2-5
v_gene: TRBV18
CDR3aa: CASSPGQRETQYF

j_gene: TRBJ1-1
v_gene: TRBV6-5
CDR3aa: CASHDLNTEAFF

j_gene: TRBJ2-1
v_gene: TRBV5-1
CDR3aa: CASSLGTGDYNEQFF

j_gene: TRBJ2-5
v_gene: TRBV6-2/TRBV6-3
CDR3aa: CASSYYGETQYF

j_gene: TRBJ1-2
v_gene: TRBV27
CDR3aa: CASRDGPGGYTF

j_gene: TRBJ1-1
v_gene: TRBV4-1
CDR3aa: CASSRDRGKSEAFF

j_gene: TRBJ2-5
v_gene: TRBV5-6
CDR3aa: CASSLMGLQETQYF

j_gene: TRBJ2-7
v_gene: TRBV2
CDR3aa: CAASRDNSYEQYF

j_gene: TRBJ1-2
v_gene: TRBV30
CDR3aa: CASGRDGYTF